This T cell receptor (beta chain) is from a study of OX40 agonist ivuxolimab in advanced cancers. The method was immunoSEQ multiplex PCR; TCRdb's version includes in-frame clones alone and lacks a portion of them. The sample carries 10,000 to 15,000 clones, about 75% recorded once. Between the trimmed V and J ends, which lost 1 base and 2 bases, there was a span of 6 bases. Germline V gene data show CDR1 as GTSNPN and CDR2 as SVGIG (reference sequence). This CDR3 is 13 amino acids long. This clone was counted only a few times. This receptor was obtained from an adult with an advanced solid tumor such as melanoma, head and neck, liver or kidney cancer. The rearrangement joins TRBV30 to TRBJ1-5; D is uncertain. The material sequenced was CD4+ or CD8+ T cells sorted from blood, taken in a trial of the OX40 agonist ivuxolimab. The CDR3 nucleotides are TGTGCCTGGAGTGAGCTGGGCAATCAGCCCCAGCATTTT. It translates to CAWSELGNQPQHF. The complete variable domain, with remaining parts taken from reference TRBV30 and TRBJ1-5, reads SQTIHQWPATLVQPVGSPLSLECTVEGTSNPNLYWYRQAAGRGLQLLFYSVGIGQISSEVPQNLSASRPQDRQFILSSKKLLLSDSGFYLCAWSELGNQPQHFGDGTRLSIL.